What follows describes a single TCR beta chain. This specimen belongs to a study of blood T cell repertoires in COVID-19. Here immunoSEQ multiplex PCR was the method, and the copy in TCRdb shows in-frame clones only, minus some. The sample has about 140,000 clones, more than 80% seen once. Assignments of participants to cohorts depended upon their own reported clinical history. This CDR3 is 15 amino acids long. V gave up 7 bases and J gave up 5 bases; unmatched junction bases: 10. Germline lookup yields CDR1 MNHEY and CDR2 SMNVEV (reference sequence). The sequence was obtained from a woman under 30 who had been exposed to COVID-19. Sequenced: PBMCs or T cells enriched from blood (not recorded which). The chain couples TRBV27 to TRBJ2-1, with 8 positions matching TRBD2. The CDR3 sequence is CASTGAGAGDNEQFF. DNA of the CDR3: TGTGCCAGCACCGGGGCAGGAGCGGGAGACAATGAGCAGTTCTTC.